This T cell receptor beta chain was profiled in a study of a mutant IDH1 vaccine in newly diagnosed glioma. Study-level information: Treated patients had a mean age of 40.4 years and an approximately 60% male, around 38% female split. Pretreatment consisted of radiotherapy, temozolomide, or both, with most receiving both. Whole-study findings and limits: Immune responses induced by vaccination arose in around 93% of the patients.

The table came from immunoSEQ multiplex PCR; TCRdb's copy has only in-frame clones and leaves some out. The table shows roughly 38,000 clones, with 60% to 80% occurring only once. This clone rates as medium-sized (0.01 to 0.1%). Its antigen remains unknown. Trimming shortened V by 5 bases and J by 11 bases, and 15 bases separated the two germline ends. Germline loops: CDR1 MNHEY, CDR2 SVGAGI. This CDR3 region has 13 residues. Time point here: baseline, week 1 (first vaccination visit). As to treatment: pre-vaccination baseline after standard-of-care therapy. Donors' newly diagnosed IDH1-mutant WHO grade 3 or 4 astrocytomas lacked nuclear ATRX.

The TCR comes from a man in his forties with glioma. Some clones in this sample may be carry-over from other donors' samples. The material was PBMCs, obtained from a glioma patient treated with radiotherapy, temozolomide or both. The chain is built from TRBV6-5 and TRBJ1-4; possibly TRBD1 for D (5 bases). CDR3 sequence (DNA): TGTGCCAGCAGTCAGACAGCCTCGGATAAACTGTTTTTT. It is translated as CASSQTASDKLFF.